This T cell receptor (beta chain) came from a study of shared clonotypes between healthy human individuals (dated by TCRdb to 2018 to 2020). Notes on the research overall: The cohort comprised a couple of women and a few men aged 18 to 49 years. Each donor's leukapheresis produced roughly between roughly 0.9 and 9 billion PBMCs. Per donor, three plates each were used for CD4 naive and CD4 memory, two for CD8 naive, and one for CD8 memory. Libraries were prepared and TCR repertoires were sequenced by different laboratories using diverse techniques, in order to increase sequencing depth and limit assay-specific biases. Blood TCR repertoires of a handful of healthy adults were deeply sequenced to estimate repertoire size and the extent of clonotype sharing between individuals. Study-wide conclusions, independent of this receptor: About 5% of naive CD4, around 3.6% of naive CD8, around 2.3% of memory CD4, and over 0.35% of memory CD8 clonotypes were shared across a few donors. Larger estimated clonotype richness was generally found for naive subsets than for memory subsets. Compared with non-shared clonotypes, the clonotypes found in all four sorted-subset donors had higher generation probabilities. Because the study included only a small number of donors, the genetic and exposure-history diversity represented was limited. Incomplete sequencing was indicated by rarefaction of sorted-subset datasets, despite the large sequencing depth. Sampling was restricted to blood, and TCR repertoires in tissues likely differ from the TCR repertoires found in blood. Pairwise subsampling indicated that sequencing depth was expected to affect the degree of clonotype sharing among donors.

Using the deep immunoSEQ assay, multiplex PCR amplified TCR CDR3 regions from genomic DNA. For each cell subset, the extracted genomic DNA was distributed evenly across all wells of several immunoSEQ 96-well plates, and each plate served as one replicate. For sorted subsets, roughly 200 ng of genomic DNA, equivalent to 25,000 to 35,000 T cell genomes, went into each replicate PCR. Purified libraries were measured with a Qubit 3.0 fluorometer, size-checked on a Bioanalyzer 2100, and measured again with the KAPA Library Quantification kit. A separate single-read 150-cycle Illumina NextSeq 550 flow cell was used to sequence each immunoSEQ 96-well plate. As for how the authors treated the data: Because only junctional sequences without quality scores were contained in the immunoSEQ output, filtering matching that applied to full-length reads could not be performed. To assign V/J genes and CDR3, sequences were annotated using PyIR, a Python wrapper for IgBLAST v1.9, with IMGT germline references. Reads were removed for weak V/J assignments (E-value above 1e-6), missing CDR3, stop codons, out-of-frame junctions, or ambiguous translated residues. V3J clonotypes were defined as sequences sharing an identical inferred V gene, J gene, and CDR3 amino acid sequence. Percentage overlap between repertoires was calculated by dividing the number of shared unique clonotypes by the size of the smaller repertoire. Repertoire richness was assessed with RTK rarefaction, the Chao1 estimator, and Recon v2.1 estimates of unobserved clonotypes. Generation probabilities for all TCRbeta clonotypes obtained by the gDNA method from several donors were computed using OLGA. What TCRdb holds here is the immuneACCESS table cut down to in-frame rearrangements. Part of the clones is not present; checked against another copy, under half of the missing clones reflect an unresolved V gene, and the others are unexplained. The V and J calls and the clone size are those of that table, but D and trimming were determined from the DNA. In this sample the table shows 1 million to 1.2 million clones, around 77% of which occur a single time. The top ten hold 0.89% of the sample.

The donors were healthy, HIV-negative adults with no recently reported acute infections or vaccinations. Only Caucasian adults living in Nashville, Tennessee, USA were represented among the donors. CD4+ T cells were enriched by magnetic negative selection; naive cells were then positively selected on CD45RA, and the negative fraction formed the memory subset. Blood was obtained by leukapheresis, after which PBMCs were separated by Ficoll-Histopaque density gradient centrifugation and cryopreserved in liquid nitrogen vapor phase. Purity and quantity of every magnetically sorted T cell population were checked by analytical flow cytometry. From each sorted fraction, genomic DNA was isolated and quantified by UV absorbance on a Nanodrop 2000c. There are 15 amino acids in the CDR3, from cysteine to phenylalanine inclusive. The entry retains the CDR3 DNA only, 45 bases that are in frame from base 1. Germline trimming: 5 bases from V, 5 bases from J; junction bases outside gene matches: 9. CDR1 and CDR2 (LNHNV, YYDKDF) derive from the germline V gene (reference sequence).

About this clone: Its cognate antigen has yet to be identified. No base quality information exists; no much larger clone differs at one position.

This sequence was found in a man aged 18 to 35 in good health. Some clones in this sample may be carry-over from other donors' samples. Material: memory CD4+ T cells from PBMCs. The sample's cell subset or site label, in plain terms: CD45RA-negative fraction. The receptor chain draws on TRBV15 and TRBJ1-1, with TRBD1 identical over 9 junction bases. The DNA sequence reads TGTGCCACCAGCGCAAGACAGGGGGGAAAGACTGAAGCTTTCTTT. Its protein reads: CATSARQGGKTEAFF.